This T cell receptor beta chain was profiled in a study of T cell clusters in autoimmune cytopenias. Each sample's input was around 270 ng genomic DNA, 38,000 or so genome equivalents. About this clonotype: Its antigen is unknown.

Study-level findings and limits: Compared with active autoimmune hepatitis patients, healthy donors showed approximately 2.7-fold more exclusive TRB clusters. Physiological T cell clusters of healthy donors were apparently absent in primary autoimmune cytopenia patients.

One tube held mixed TRB-A and TRB-B primer pools for touch-down PCR. TCRdb reworked the multiplex PCR reads into one entry per CDR3 protein, no DNA. Across under 8,500 distinct CDR3 sequences, the top ten clones capture 20% to 25% of the sample. This sample was shared with a second study, whose subject was T cell repertoires in aging, cancer and after chemotherapy. From that report: Repeat sampling of healthy donors over several months to years showed clear clonal overlap. In cancer patients, declining TCR diversity with age involved lost richness and lost evenness.

The receptor's source is a human donor in good health. The specimen sequenced was peripheral blood.

CDR3 loop: CASSPEAGYNEQFF. This chain joins TRBV6-2 or TRBV6-3 and TRBJ2-1; checking the TCRdb D call of TRBD2 is not possible without DNA. Per the germline V gene, CDR1 is MNHEY and CDR2 is SVGEGT. The CDR3 extends over 14 amino acids.